These 30 T cell receptor beta chains came from one sample sequenced in a study of T cell responses to AZD1222 COVID-19 vaccine. Method: immunoSEQ multiplex PCR; TCRdb's copy keeps in-frame clones and lacks some. The sample lists more than 150,000 clones; about 93% were seen once. This material consisted of peripheral blood, taken 28 days after the second AZD1222 dose. Every receptor here comes from an adult who received the AZD1222 COVID-19 vaccine.

This clone was detected once. This sequence joins TRBV28 and TRBJ1-4; a possible D gene is TRBD1 (6 bases). The CDR3 is made up of 17 amino acids. Germline lookup yields CDR1 MDHEN and CDR2 SYDVKM. Trimming cost V 3 bases and J 1 base, with 15 bases left between them. The CDR3 sequence is CASSFYQGYGTNEKLFF. The DNA of the CDR3 is TGTGCCAGCAGTTTCTACCAGGGGTACGGAACTAATGAAAAACTGTTTTTT. Filled out from reference TRBV28 and TRBJ1-4, the complete variable domain reads DVKVTQSSRYLVKRTGEKVFLECVQDMDHENMFWYRQDPGLGLRLIYFSYDVKMKEKGDIPEGYSVSREKKERFSLILESASTNQTSMYLCASSFYQGYGTNEKLFFGSGTQLSVL.

J is TRBJ1-1 and V is TRBV12-3 or TRBV12-4; D is undetermined. The CDR3 contains 13 residues. Trimming removed 3 bases from V and 1 base from J, with 6 bases in between. CDR3 nucleotides: TGTGCCAGCAGTTTCTCTGGGAACACTGAAGCTTTCTTT. The encoded protein is CASSFSGNTEAFF.

The rearrangement uses TRBV7-9 and TRBJ1-1; D not certain. Trimming removed 5 bases from V and 1 base from J, with 11 bases in between. CDR3 size: 14 residues. Germline-derived CDR1 and CDR2 are SEHNR and FQNEAQ (reference sequence). The CDR3 DNA reads as TGTGCCAGCAGCCCCCCCCGGCCGAACACTGAAGCTTTCTTT. It specifies CASSPPRPNTEAFF.

The rearrangement uses TRBV6-1 and TRBJ1-2; a possible D gene is TRBD1 (6 bases). The CDR3 runs 14 residues. V was clipped by 0 bases and J by 4 bases, with 9 bases between them. Germline assignment: CDR1 MNHNS and CDR2 SASEGT. CDR3 bases: TGTGCCAGCAGTGAAGCGGGACACTCCTATGGCTACACCTTC. Encoded protein: CASSEAGHSYGYTF.

The chain combines TRBV2 with TRBJ1-2; D is perhaps TRBD1 (6 bases). The CDR3 contains 15 residues. The germline V and J ends were trimmed by 6 bases and 3 bases, with 17 bases remaining between them. The germline gives CDR1 SNHLY, CDR2 FYNNEI. The CDR3 nucleotides read TGTGCCAGCAGGGGTACTCAGGGGATGGACTATGGCTACACCTTC. Translating it yields CASRGTQGMDYGYTF.

V and J are TRBV5-1 and TRBJ1-1, with D possibly matching TRBD1 (5 bases). Deletions cut 4 bases from V and 6 bases from J, with 16 bases between. The CDR3 has 14 residues. Germline assignment: CDR1 SGHRS and CDR2 YFSETQ. CDR3 region: CASSTIQASSEAFF. The CDR3 nucleotides are TGCGCCAGCAGCACTATACAGGCCTCCTCTGAAGCTTTCTTT.

The genes are TRBV11-2 and TRBJ2-7, with 11 positions matching TRBD1. The V and J ends lost 5 bases and 0 bases, in that order; junction bases with no gene match: 12. The CDR3 runs 18 residues. Germline CDR1 is SGHAT and CDR2 is FQNNGV. Here the CDR3 reads CASSPTSRDRGSSYEQYF. CDR3 nucleotides: TGTGCCAGCAGCCCTACGTCCCGGGACAGGGGGAGCTCCTACGAGCAGTACTTC.

The V gene is TRBV28, the J gene TRBJ2-1; D might be TRBD2 (5 bases). V was clipped by 3 bases and J by 2 bases, with 11 bases between them. The CDR3 is 15 residues long. CDR1 and CDR2 from the germline V gene are MDHEN and SYDVKM. CDR3 nucleotides: TGTGCCAGCAGTTTGGCTAGCCGTACCTACAATGAGCAGTTCTTC. This gives the protein CASSLASRTYNEQFF.

The chain combines TRBV27 with TRBJ1-2; TRBD1 matches at 8 bases. CDR1 is MNHEY and CDR2 is SMNVEV in the germline V gene (reference sequence). The CDR3 is 16 amino acids. V was pared by 1 base and J by 4 bases, with 8 bases of the junction left unmatched. The CDR3: CASSLYRDRPFYGYTF. The CDR3 DNA follows: TGTGCCAGCAGTTTATATCGGGACAGGCCTTTCTATGGCTACACCTTC.

V is TRBV7-2 and J is TRBJ1-2; 8 positions match TRBD1. Per germline, CDR1 SGHTA and CDR2 FQGNSA. CDR3 length: 14 amino acids. After removal of 4 bases from V and 10 bases from J, the junction contained 11 bases not matched to a gene. CDR3 amino acids: CASSWAGTGSDYTF. The CDR3 nucleotides are TGTGCCAGCAGCTGGGCCGGGACAGGCAGTGACTACACCTTC.

The J gene is TRBJ2-7, the V gene TRBV5-4; D might be TRBD2 (6 bases). This CDR3 comprises 14 residues. Germline CDR1 is SGHNT and CDR2 is YYREEE (reference sequence). V lost 2 bases to trimming and J lost 0 bases, with 9 bases between them. The CDR3 reads CASSFRGSSYEQYF. For the CDR3, the DNA is TGTGCCAGCAGCTTTCGGGGGAGCTCCTACGAGCAGTACTTC. The full variable domain, rest sourced from reference TRBV5-4 and TRBJ2-7, is ETGVTQSPTHLIKTRGQQVTLRCSSQSGHNTVSWYQQALGQGPQFIFQYYREEENGRGNFPPRFSGLQFPNYSSELNVNALELDDSALYLCASSFRGSSYEQYFGPGTRLTVT.

The chain couples TRBV6-5 to TRBJ1-6; 7 bases align to TRBD1. The germline V gene has CDR1 MNHEY and CDR2 SVGAGI. The V segment lost 5 bases and the J segment 7 bases; nucleotides outside the gene matches: 5. The CDR3 sequence is 14 residues long. The CDR3 loop reads CASSTDRSNSPLHF. The CDR3 nucleotides are TGTGCCAGCAGTACGGACAGGAGCAATTCACCCCTCCACTTT.

The V and J genes are TRBV9 and TRBJ1-1, with TRBD1 matching over 8 bases. This CDR3 is 14 amino acids long. CDR1 and CDR2 from the germline V gene are SGDLS and YYNGEE. V lost 4 bases, J lost 7 bases, and 9 bases stayed unmatched. CDR3 in DNA: TGTGCCAGCAGCTCTCGCGGACAGGGAGGTGAAGCTTTCTTT. Translation: CASSSRGQGGEAFF.

This chain connects TRBV5-1 to TRBJ2-5; 10 nucleotides match TRBD2. CDR3 length: 17 residues. The V segment lost 5 bases and the J segment 5 bases; nucleotides outside the gene matches: 15. Looked up from germline, CDR1 is SGHRS and CDR2 is YFSETQ. This CDR3 is CASSPMSSGGARETQYF. The CDR3, as DNA: TGCGCCAGCAGTCCGATGTCAAGCGGGGGGGCCAGGGAGACCCAGTACTTC.

This clone was found once. The J gene is TRBJ1-5, the V gene TRBV3-1 (or the pseudogene TRBV3-2), with a weak D call TRBD1 (6 bases). Trimming took 1 base from V and 9 from J, leaving 19 bases between them. Germline values: CDR1 LGHDT, CDR2 YNNKEL (reference sequence). CDR3 length: 16 amino acids. This chain's CDR3 is CASSQASQGTLRPQHF. CDR3 bases: TGTGCCAGCAGCCAAGCCTCACAGGGCACCCTAAGGCCCCAGCATTTT.

This clone was seen just once. The J gene is TRBJ1-6, the V gene TRBV28; tentatively, D is TRBD1 (6 bases). This CDR3 has 13 residues. Germline V gene lookup returns CDR1 MDHEN and CDR2 SYDVKM. Trimming took 3 bases from V and 13 from J, leaving 13 bases between them. DNA for the CDR3: TGTGCCAGCAGTTTGGACAGCATAATCCCCCTCCACTTT. This gives the protein CASSLDSIIPLHF.

The chain recombines TRBV2 with TRBJ2-7; 8 positions match TRBD2. The CDR3 is 17 residues long. With 3 bases clipped from V and 7 bases from J, the junction kept 17 bases outside the gene matches. CDR1 SNHLY and CDR2 FYNNEI come from the germline V gene. The CDR3 bases are TGTGCCAGCAGTGATCTCCCACTCGGGAGGGCCTCTGTAGAGCAGTACTTC. It yields the protein CASSDLPLGRASVEQYF.

The gene calls are TRBV10-3 and TRBJ2-3, with D tentatively TRBD1 or TRBD2 (5 bases each). The V end lost 5 bases, the J end lost 2 bases, and 14 bases lay between the germline ends. This CDR3 is built from 15 residues. Germline V CDR1 and CDR2: ENHRY, SYGVKD. The CDR3 here is CAISPGTAYTDTQYF. CDR3 bases: TGTGCCATCAGTCCCGGGACCGCCTACACAGATACGCAGTATTTT.

The J gene is TRBJ1-5, the V gene TRBV28; D gene unclear. This CDR3 has 15 residues. CDR1 and CDR2 (germline): MDHEN, SYDVKM. The V gene lost 10 bases and the J gene lost 4 bases, with 20 bases spanning the gap. The DNA for the CDR3 is TGTGCCACCACACGGGGTGGGTTTGGGAATCAGCCCCAGCATTTT. Protein: CATTRGGFGNQPQHF.

The rearrangement links TRBV9 to TRBJ2-1; 9 nucleotides line up with TRBD2. V was pared by 5 bases and J by 9 bases, with 12 bases of the junction left unmatched. Germline V lookup: CDR1 SGDLS, CDR2 YYNGEE. The length of the CDR3 is 15 residues. This CDR3 is CASSPPGLAHGEQFF. The CDR3 DNA sequence: TGTGCCAGCAGTCCCCCGGGACTAGCTCATGGTGAGCAGTTCTTC.

V gene TRBV5-1 combines with J gene TRBJ1-1, with D maybe TRBD1 (5 bases). The CDR3 contains 16 residues. The germline V gene encodes CDR1 SGHRS and CDR2 YFSETQ. Trimming pared 3 bases from V and 4 bases from J, leaving 19 bases between. The CDR3 DNA sequence: TGCGCCAGCAGCTGGTTGGGTGTACAGGCCCTCACTGAAGCTTTCTTT. Its translation: CASSWLGVQALTEAFF.

CDR3 in DNA: TGTGCCAGCAGCTTCCGTAGCGGGGGGGTAGAGAATGAGCAGTTCTTC. Its protein is CASSFRSGGVENEQFF. The chain recombines TRBV7-8 with TRBJ2-1; 11 bases agree with TRBD2. V was clipped by 3 bases and J by 7 bases; unmatched bases: 8. This CDR3 spans 16 amino acids. CDR1 is SGHVS and CDR2 is FQNEAQ in the germline V gene.

V gene TRBV3-1 (or the pseudogene TRBV3-2) combines with J gene TRBJ1-2; TRBD1 matches at 7 bases. CDR3 length: 14 residues. Germline CDR1 reads LGHDT; CDR2 reads YNNKEL (reference sequence). With 4 bases clipped from V and 7 bases from J, the junction kept 9 bases outside the gene matches. The CDR3 region is CASSRPGGISGYTF. The CDR3 coding sequence is TGTGCCAGCAGCCGACCAGGGGGGATCAGTGGCTACACCTTC.

The chain couples TRBV7-8 to TRBJ1-6, with TRBD1 matching over 8 bases. The V and J ends lost 2 bases and 7 bases, in that order; junction bases with no gene match: 7. CDR1 is SGHVS and CDR2 is FQNEAQ in the germline V gene. The CDR3 covers 16 residues. This CDR3 is CASSLSRQGWNSPLHF. The CDR3 DNA sequence: TGTGCCAGCAGCTTATCCCGACAGGGGTGGAATTCACCCCTCCACTTT.

The chain links TRBV11-2 to TRBJ2-1, with 9 positions matching TRBD2. After removal of 3 bases from V and 6 bases from J, the junction contained 6 bases not matched to a gene. CDR3 length: 15 residues. CDR1 and CDR2 from the germline V gene are SGHAT and FQNNGV. The CDR3 region is CASSLGTSTFNEQFF. CDR3 DNA: TGTGCCAGCAGCTTGGGGACTAGCACCTTCAATGAGCAGTTCTTC.

V gene TRBV19 combines with J gene TRBJ2-3; 8 bases fit TRBD1. Per germline, CDR1 LNHDA and CDR2 SQIVND (reference sequence). The CDR3 runs to 15 residues. V shed 6 bases, J shed 0 bases, and the junction held 5 bases outside the gene matches. DNA of the CDR3: TGTGCCAGTAGGGGACAGGCGTCTAGCACAGATACGCAGTATTTT. Amino acids: CASRGQASSTDTQYF.

V is TRBV19 and J is TRBJ2-7; 9 nucleotides agree with TRBD1. Germline V CDR1 and CDR2: LNHDA, SQIVND (reference sequence). This CDR3 contains 15 residues. V trimming: 6 bases; J trimming: 1 base; junction bases outside the gene matches: 7. The CDR3 DNA reads as TGTGCCAGTAGAGCCGCCGGGACAGGGTCCTACGAGCAGTACTTC. Residues: CASRAAGTGSYEQYF.

This clone was recorded only once. The J gene is TRBJ2-1, the V gene TRBV4-2, with D possibly being TRBD2 (6 bases). Germline assignment: CDR1 LGHNA and CDR2 YNFKEQ. With 0 bases removed from V and 4 bases from J, the gap between germline ends came to 13 bases. The CDR3 length is 16 residues. CDR3 sequence reads: CASSQERGGSYNEQFF. The CDR3 DNA sequence: TGTGCCAGCAGCCAAGAAAGGGGAGGATCATACAATGAGCAGTTCTTC.

The V gene is TRBV9, the J gene TRBJ2-7, with 11 bases that match TRBD2. Looked up from germline, CDR1 is SGDLS and CDR2 is YYNGEE. The ends lost 3 bases at V and 5 bases at J; junction bases unmatched: 16. This CDR3 region has 18 residues. In nucleotides, the CDR3 is TGTGCCAGCAGCGGCGACGGCCCGGGACTAGCGGACTTCCACGAGCAGTACTTC. Its translation: CASSGDGPGLADFHEQYF.

This sequence joins TRBV18 and TRBJ1-4, with 8 positions matching TRBD1. The germline V gene encodes CDR1 KGHSH and CDR2 LQKENI. After removal of 3 bases from V and 10 bases from J, the junction contained 7 bases not matched to a gene. The CDR3 length is 14 residues. In DNA, the CDR3 is TGTGCCAGCTCACCCGACAGGGGAAGGGGAAAACTGTTTTTT. Protein product: CASSPDRGRGKLFF.